This TCR beta chain originates from a study of OX40 agonist ivuxolimab in advanced cancers. As for the study in general: Patients got intravenous ivuxolimab at 0.01 to 10 mg/kg every 2 weeks.

Baseline was the first blood sampling point, followed by cycle 4 day 1 and cycle 7 day 1. Note on this clone: Its antigen is unknown.

Germline V gene data show CDR1 as LNHDA and CDR2 as SQIVND (reference sequence). This CDR3 region has 14 residues. V shed 6 bases, J shed 4 bases, and the junction held 7 bases outside the gene matches. The study, taken as a whole, reports: Low normalized clonal expansion also occurred in some nonresponding patients.

Method: immunoSEQ multiplex PCR; TCRdb's copy keeps in-frame clones and lacks some. The sample records more than 25,000 clones, 85% to 90% being singletons. The source is an adult with an advanced solid tumor such as melanoma, head and neck, liver or kidney cancer. The chain recombines TRBV19 with TRBJ1-2; 8 bases are shared with TRBD1. This material consisted of CD4+ or CD8+ T cells sorted from blood, taken in a trial of the OX40 agonist ivuxolimab. The CDR3 DNA sequence: TGTGCCAGTAGGCCCCCGGGACAGGTCTATGGCTACACCTTC. The encoded protein is CASRPPGQVYGYTF.